Below are 28 T cell receptor beta chains sequenced from a single sample in a study of T cell repertoires in cytomegalovirus infection. TCRdb re-derived calls from the reads in MiXCR, one entry per CDR3 protein. The sample has roughly 230,000 distinct CDR3 sequences; about 7% are singletons. Source material: PBMCs. Receptors originate from a human donor in good health (CMV status not recorded). Some clones in this sample may be carry-over from other donors' samples.

This clonotype has a count of ten or more. The chain recombines TRBV11-2 with TRBJ2-3, with 7 bases aligning to TRBD2. Per the germline V gene, CDR1 is SGHAT and CDR2 is FQNNGV. This CDR3 comprises 15 residues. Trimming cost V 8 bases and J 2 bases; bases outside gene matches: 10. Here the CDR3 reads CASQRGGQITDTQYF. The DNA for the CDR3 is TGTGCCAGCCAGAGGGGAGGGCAGATCACAGATACGCAGTATTTT.

This clonotype has a count of ten or more. The chain employs TRBV6-6 and TRBJ1-2; D is ambiguous. This CDR3 contains 11 residues. Germline assignment: CDR1 MNHNY and CDR2 SVGAGI (reference sequence). Trimming removed 2 bases from V and 4 bases from J, with 2 bases in between. The CDR3 DNA sequence: TGTGCCAGCAGTTACGGCTATGGCTACACCTTC. Amino acid sequence: CASSYGYGYTF.

Many counts were recorded for this clonotype. The rearrangement joins TRBV20-1 to TRBJ2-2, with a possible D match to TRBD2 (5 bases). CDR3 length equals 14 residues. Trimming stripped 6 bases from V and 1 base from J, with 12 bases between. Germline CDR1 and CDR2: DFQATT and SNEGSKA (reference sequence). CDR3: CSAKDWMNTGELFF. In nucleotides, the CDR3 is TGCAGTGCCAAGGACTGGATGAACACCGGGGAGCTGTTTTTT.

This clonotype was observed at least ten times. The rearrangement joins TRBV7-2 to TRBJ2-6; the D is unclear. The CDR3 consists of 16 residues. From germline, CDR1 is SGHTA and CDR2 FQGNSA. V gave up 8 bases and J gave up 0 bases, with 14 bases separating them. The CDR3 spells CASPTGRNSGANVLTF. The CDR3 DNA sequence: TGTGCCAGCCCAACCGGACGGAACTCTGGGGCCAACGTCCTGACTTTC.

This clonotype came up many times. The chain is built from TRBV7-9 and TRBJ1-1, with D possibly TRBD1 on 6 matching bases. The CDR3 totals 17 residues. Per germline, CDR1 SEHNR and CDR2 FQNEAQ (reference sequence). V was pared by 5 bases and J by 5 bases, with 24 bases between. This CDR3 reads CASSPGQNKIGVTEAFF. In nucleotides, the CDR3 is TGTGCCAGCAGCCCCGGACAGAACAAAATTGGAGTGACTGAAGCTTTCTTT.

This clonotype showed up many times. The CDR3 coding sequence is TGCAGCGTTGACGAGTTGGTGTCAAATGAGCAGTTCTTC. This sequence encodes CSVDELVSNEQFF. The rearrangement joins TRBV29-1 to TRBJ2-1; D is uncertain. Germline V gene data show CDR1 as SQVTM and CDR2 as ANQGSEA. Trimming removed 3 bases from V and 7 bases from J, with 13 bases in between. This CDR3 spans 13 amino acids.

This clonotype was counted many times. The chain couples TRBV2 to TRBJ2-1; D is unresolved. V was shortened by 3 bases and J by 6 bases, with 12 bases between the two germline ends. The germline V gene has CDR1 SNHLY and CDR2 FYNNEI. The CDR3 covers 14 residues. The CDR3 coding sequence is TGTGCCAGCAGTGAGACCCCCGGGCGCAATGAGCAGTTCTTC. It is translated as CASSETPGRNEQFF.

This clonotype was counted ten times or more. One end of the junction varies from germline; a read error may be responsible. The chain joins TRBV7-2 to TRBJ1-1; D is unresolved. CDR1 is SGHTA, CDR2 FQGNSA, per germline. The CDR3 loop spans 14 amino acids. Written as DNA, the CDR3 is TGTGCCAGCAGCTTAAACGGAGGGATGCAAGTTACCCCATTT. This gives the protein CASSLNGGMQVTPF.

This chain uses TRBV29-1 with TRBJ2-3, with no clear D. Germline-derived CDR1 and CDR2 are SQVTM and ANQGSEA. This CDR3 has 12 residues. V was clipped by 8 bases and J by 6 bases, with 15 bases between them. The CDR3 DNA is TGCAGCATACGGCCGAGTTCGGATACGCAGTATTTT. Protein sequence: CSIRPSSDTQYF.

This clonotype has a count of ten or more. The CDR3 region has the DNA TGTGCCAGCTATCCCCGGGGGGCCGCACACGAGCAGTACTTC. It codes for CASYPRGAAHEQYF. The rearrangement uses TRBV6-2 or TRBV6-3 and TRBJ2-7; the D gene is possibly TRBD2 (7 bases). V lost 8 bases and J 5 bases, leaving 19 bases between the germline ends. From germline, CDR1 is MNHEY and CDR2 SVGEGT. There are 14 residues in the CDR3.

At least ten counts were recorded for this clonotype. The rearrangement links TRBV6-2 or TRBV6-3 to TRBJ2-1, with D perhaps given as TRBD1 or TRBD2 (6 bases each). Germline loops: CDR1 MNHEY, CDR2 SVGEGT. Trimming took off 7 bases at V and 1 base at J, with 14 bases between the two ends. The CDR3 length is 15 residues. CDR3 loop: CASTKRGTSYNEQFF. For the CDR3, the DNA is TGTGCCAGCACCAAAAGGGGGACTTCCTACAATGAGCAGTTCTTC.

In its sample, this clonotype was seen many times. The chain combines TRBV7-9 with TRBJ1-3; D gene ambiguous. The CDR3 has 15 amino acids. Trimming removed 5 bases at V and 0 bases at J, with 11 bases between. CDR1 is SEHNR and CDR2 is FQNEAQ in the germline V gene (reference sequence). Written as DNA, the CDR3 is TGTGCCAGCAGCCTCAACGGGGACTCTGGAAACACCATATATTTT. Translating it yields CASSLNGDSGNTIYF. Looking up the rest from reference TRBV7-9 and TRBJ1-3 gives the full variable domain: DTGVSQNPRHKITKRGQNVTFRCDPISEHNRLYWYRQTLGQGPEFLTYFQNEAQLEKSRLLSDRFSAERPKGSFSTLEIQRTEQGDSAMYLCASSLNGDSGNTIYFGEGSWLTVV.

This clonotype was recorded at least ten times. This rearrangement joins TRBV7-2 to TRBJ1-6; D gene unclear. The germline CDR1 and CDR2 sequences are SGHTA and FQGNSA. Trimming pared 0 bases from V and 7 bases from J, leaving 4 bases between. The CDR3 extends over 13 amino acids. DNA for the CDR3: TGTGCCAGCAGCTTAGCGGGAAATTCACCCCTCCACTTT. Translated, it gives CASSLAGNSPLHF.

This sequence joins TRBV19 and TRBJ1-2; 7 positions match TRBD1. Trimming took 7 bases from V and 4 from J; bases not matched to a gene: 9. The CDR3 loop spans 14 amino acids. Germline CDR1 and CDR2: LNHDA and SQIVND (reference sequence). CDR3 sequence: CASTLGGRGYGYTF. The CDR3 DNA sequence: TGTGCCAGTACCCTAGGGGGCAGAGGCTATGGCTACACCTTC.

This clonotype was counted at least ten times. The chain is built from TRBV4-1 and TRBJ2-7; D unresolved. CDR3 length: 14 amino acids. V gave up 1 base and J gave up 2 bases, with 9 bases separating them. The germline CDR1 and CDR2 sequences are MGHRA and YSYEKL. In DNA, the CDR3 is TGCGCCAGCAGCCAAGTTTTGGCCGCCTACGAGCAGTACTTC. It is translated as CASSQVLAAYEQYF.

This clonotype was picked up many times. V usage is TRBV7-9 and J usage is TRBJ2-7; 7 positions match TRBD1. V trimming: 5 bases; J trimming: 2 bases; junction bases outside the gene matches: 9. Per germline, CDR1 SEHNR and CDR2 FQNEAQ (reference sequence). This CDR3 spans 15 amino acids. The CDR3 is CASSAGTDVPYEQYF. The CDR3 region has the DNA TGTGCCAGCAGCGCTGGGACAGACGTTCCCTACGAGCAGTACTTC.

This clonotype showed up many times. The chain recombines TRBV7-2 with TRBJ2-6; no clear D. V lost 3 bases and J lost 0, with 6 bases in between. The CDR3 is made up of 15 amino acids. Germline V lookup: CDR1 SGHTA, CDR2 FQGNSA. CDR3 region: CASSFAHSGANVLTF. The DNA of the CDR3 is TGTGCCAGCAGCTTCGCCCACTCTGGGGCCAACGTCCTGACTTTC.

This clonotype was seen ten or more times. The J gene is TRBJ1-4, the V gene TRBV20-1; the D is unclear. V shed 6 bases and J shed 0 bases, with 14 bases lying between them. Germline values: CDR1 DFQATT, CDR2 SNEGSKA (reference sequence). The CDR3 is 15 amino acids. The CDR3 DNA is TGCAGTGCCAAACGGACGTATGCAACTAATGAAAAACTGTTTTTT. Translation: CSAKRTYATNEKLFF.

This clonotype showed up many times. The chain has TRBV19 and TRBJ2-6; D perhaps matches TRBD1 (5 bases). The V end lost 4 bases, the J end lost 2 bases, and 12 bases lay between the germline ends. Per germline, CDR1 LNHDA and CDR2 SQIVND (reference sequence). The CDR3 is made up of 16 amino acids. CDR3 bases: TGTGCCAGTAGTAAAGGGGTGGGCGCTGGGGCCAACGTCCTGACTTTC. Translated, it gives CASSKGVGAGANVLTF.

In this sample, this clonotype turned up many times. The chain couples TRBV11-2 to TRBJ2-5; D is unresolved. The length of the CDR3 is 13 residues. Germline CDR1 and CDR2: SGHAT and FQNNGV. V was clipped by 5 bases and J by 5 bases, with 12 bases between them. The CDR3 DNA reads TGTGCCAGCAGCCCGAGCTTTTCGGAGACCCAGTACTTC. It is translated as CASSPSFSETQYF. The full variable domain, with the rest looked up from reference TRBV11-2 and TRBJ2-5, is EAGVAQSPRYKIIEKRQSVAFWCNPISGHATLYWYQQILGQGPKLLIQFQNNGVVDDSQLPKDRFSAERLKGVDSTLKIQPAKLEDSAVYLCASSPSFSETQYFGPGTRLLVL.

This clonotype was detected many times. The chain carries TRBV7-2 and TRBJ2-7, with 7 bases lining up with TRBD1. Unmatched junction bases numbered 10, after V lost 3 bases and J lost 5 bases. The CDR3 contains 15 residues. Germline V gene sequence: CDR1 SGHTA, CDR2 FQGNSA. DNA for the CDR3: TGTGCCAGCAGCTTGGACAGGCCTAAGAGCAACGAGCAGTACTTC. Its protein product is CASSLDRPKSNEQYF. The entire variable domain, with the rest obtained from reference TRBV7-2 and TRBJ2-7, is as follows: GAGVSQSPSNKVTEKGKDVELRCDPISGHTALYWYRQSLGQGLEFLIYFQGNSAPDKSGLPSDRFSAERTGGSVSTLTIQRTQQEDSAVYLCASSLDRPKSNEQYFGPGTRLTVT.

Many counts were recorded for this clonotype. This sequence joins TRBV4-1 and TRBJ2-7, with a tentative D call TRBD2 (5 bases). V was trimmed by 4 bases and J by 4 bases, leaving 14 bases between them. The CDR3 runs to 14 residues. Germline V gene lookup returns CDR1 MGHRA and CDR2 YSYEKL. CDR3: CASSPGSPTYEQYF. DNA for the CDR3: TGCGCCAGCAGCCCGGGAAGCCCCACTTACGAGCAGTACTTC.

This clonotype was seen at least ten times. The chain links TRBV10-3 to TRBJ1-1; D gene uncertain. Trimming pared 3 bases from V and 3 bases from J, leaving 5 bases between. This CDR3 contains 12 residues. In germline, CDR1 is ENHRY, CDR2 SYGVKD. CDR3 sequence reads: CAISERDTEAFF. Written as DNA, the CDR3 is TGTGCCATCAGTGAAAGGGACACTGAAGCTTTCTTT.

This clonotype was seen a handful of times. This chain joins TRBV5-5 and TRBJ2-3; a weak D match, TRBD2 (5 bases). This CDR3 has 17 amino acids. The ends were cut back, 2 bases at V and 3 bases at J, with 19 bases in the middle. The germline V gene encodes CDR1 SGHKS and CDR2 YYEKEE (reference sequence). This chain's CDR3 is CASSFLRAGFLTDTQYF. The CDR3 nucleotides are TGTGCCAGCAGCTTCCTTCGCGCGGGTTTTTTGACAGATACGCAGTATTTT.

This clonotype was seen repeatedly, ten times or more. CDR3 amino acids: CSASLLGLAGSEQYF. CDR3 in DNA: TGCAGTGCTAGCCTGCTGGGACTAGCGGGTAGCGAGCAGTACTTC. V is TRBV20-1 and J is TRBJ2-7; 12 bases align to TRBD2. V was pared by 3 bases and J by 6 bases, with 9 bases of the junction left unmatched. CDR1 is DFQATT and CDR2 is SNEGSKA in the germline V gene (reference sequence). There are 15 residues in the CDR3.

This clonotype appeared many times. This chain links TRBV3-1 with TRBJ2-2, with 7 bases matching TRBD1. The CDR3 has 17 amino acids. Per germline, CDR1 LGHDT and CDR2 YNNKEL (reference sequence). V gave up 5 bases and J gave up 3 bases; unmatched junction bases: 12. In DNA form, the CDR3 reads TGTGCCAGCAGCAGGACAGGTCGGAGTGGCCACACCGGGGAGCTGTTTTTT. This translates into CASSRTGRSGHTGELFF.

This clonotype was seen repeatedly, ten times or more. The chain links TRBV7-9 to TRBJ2-1, with 9 bases matching TRBD2. The germline CDR1 and CDR2 sequences are SEHNR and FQNEAQ (reference sequence). The V gene end was trimmed by 2 bases and the J gene end by 4 bases; junction bases not matched to a gene: 9. The length of the CDR3 is 17 residues. The CDR3 is CASSLPGVAGAYNEQFF. The CDR3 DNA reads as TGTGCCAGCAGCTTACCGGGGGTAGCGGGGGCGTACAATGAGCAGTTCTTC.

This clonotype was observed at least ten times. The V gene is TRBV29-1, the J gene TRBJ2-3; TRBD1 matches 8 bases. J gave up 0 bases and V 4 bases, and 3 bases lay outside the gene matches. Germline loops: CDR1 SQVTM, CDR2 ANQGSEA. CDR3 size: 14 residues. The CDR3 DNA reads as TGCAGCGTTGTCGGGACAGGCAGCACAGATACGCAGTATTTT. Translation: CSVVGTGSTDTQYF.